Detailed here is one T cell receptor beta chain. Its cognate antigen is unknown. The data derive from a study of beta chain features in type 1 diabetes. Of the isolated RNA, all was reverse transcribed, and so the sequenced material was expressed TCRB transcripts. Some clones are missing from TCRdb's copy, which holds only in-frame ones; the method was immunoSEQ multiplex PCR. The table has around 240,000 clones, roughly 16% seen once. The CDR3 runs 14 residues. V gave up 2 bases and J gave up 1 base, with 9 bases separating them. Germline V lookup: CDR1 ENHRY, CDR2 SYGVKD. Staining for CD45RO/CCR7/CD25/CD127/CD95/CD27 allowed sorting of CD4+ naive, central memory, regulatory and stem cell-like memory cells. Study-wide findings and caveats: Type 1 diabetes patients had moderately but significantly shorter TCRB CDR3s in all four CD4+ subsets.

This TCR was sampled from a man between 25 and 39 years old with type 1 diabetes. The rearrangement links TRBV10-3 to TRBJ2-7; perhaps TRBD1 as D (5 bases). Sequencing was done on a sample of naive CD4+ T cells from blood. The CDR3 region is CAISELQVSYEQYF. CDR3 sequence (DNA): TGTGCCATCAGTGAGCTACAGGTTTCCTACGAGCAGTACTTC.